A selection of T cell receptor beta chains follows, all from one sample in a study of blood T cell repertoires in COVID-19. Assay: immunoSEQ multiplex PCR; the TCRdb copy retains only in-frame clones and omits some. The sample lists about 170,000 clones, 88% occurring once. Sequenced sample: peripheral blood. These receptors all stem from a man aged 55 to 70 with acute or convalescent COVID-19. Each CDR3 is given with its conserved first and last residue. Each record gives: V gene, J gene, clone size, D gene, CDR3 length, CDR3 DNA, CDR3 protein. The D gene is left open where the match is weak. The size field is filled for only some rows; it gives once, few, many or a size class.

V: TRBV29-1; J: TRBJ1-2; size: -; D: TRBD1; length: 13; DNA: TGCAGCGTCGGCCGGGACAGGGGATTTGGCTACACCTTC; CDR3: CSVGRDRGFGYTF
V: TRBV7-8; J: TRBJ2-5; size: -; D: TRBD2; length: 15; DNA: TGTGCCAGCAGCTTAGGGCGGGGGGGTAGAGAGACCCAGTACTTC; CDR3: CASSLGRGGRETQYF
V: TRBV19; J: TRBJ2-3; size: -; D: TRBD1; length: 18; DNA: TGTGCCAGTAGTAGTGAACGGACAGGGCTTTTTATCACAGATACGCAGTATTTT; CDR3: CASSSERTGLFITDTQYF
V: TRBV6-5; J: TRBJ1-2; size: -; D: TRBD1; length: 14; DNA: TGTGCCACCTCTCGGGGACAGGCAAACTATGGCTACACCTTC; CDR3: CATSRGQANYGYTF
V: TRBV9; J: TRBJ1-2; size: once; D: -; length: 11; DNA: TGTGCCAGCAGCGTTCCGGGAGCATACACCTTC; CDR3: CASSVPGAYTF
V: TRBV7-2; J: TRBJ1-5; size: few; D: -; length: 15; DNA: TGTGCCAGCAGCTTAGAAGGGGGTCAGAATCAGCCCCAGCATTTT; CDR3: CASSLEGGQNQPQHF
V: TRBV6-5; J: TRBJ2-2; size: -; D: TRBD1; length: 14; DNA: TGTGCCACGTCCCGGGACAGGGCCACCGGGGAGCTGTTTTTT; CDR3: CATSRDRATGELFF
V: TRBV5-8; J: TRBJ2-5; size: -; D: -; length: 15; DNA: TGTGCCAGCAGCTCGGGAAAGCAGGGAGGCGAGACCCAGTACTTC; CDR3: CASSSGKQGGETQYF
V: TRBV6-5; J: TRBJ1-1; size: -; D: -; length: 15; DNA: TGTGCCAGCAGTTACTCGACAGAACTTAACACTGAAGCTTTCTTT; CDR3: CASSYSTELNTEAFF
V: TRBV5-1; J: TRBJ1-2; size: -; D: -; length: 14; DNA: TGCGCCAGCAGCATCGGGGACACCAGATATGGCTACACCTTC; CDR3: CASSIGDTRYGYTF
V: TRBV11-3; J: TRBJ2-7; size: -; D: TRBD2; length: 14; DNA: TGTGCCAGCGGCCGGACTAGCGGTTCCTACGAGCAGTACTTC; CDR3: CASGRTSGSYEQYF
V: TRBV24-1; J: TRBJ1-1; size: -; D: TRBD1; length: 13; DNA: TGTGCCACCAAGGGACAGACGAACACTGAAGCTTTCTTT; CDR3: CATKGQTNTEAFF
V: TRBV9; J: TRBJ2-7; size: few; D: -; length: 14; DNA: TGTGCCAGCAGCTTACGTACAGGGTTGGACGAGCAGTACTTC; CDR3: CASSLRTGLDEQYF
V: TRBV19; J: TRBJ1-6; size: -; D: -; length: 13; DNA: TGTGCCAGTAGTTCATCAGCGTGGTCACCCCTCCACTTT; CDR3: CASSSSAWSPLHF
V: TRBV9; J: TRBJ1-1; size: -; D: TRBD1; length: 16; DNA: TGTGCCAGCAGCGTAGGCTTTCAGGGGGCGCGAACTGAAGCTTTCTTT; CDR3: CASSVGFQGARTEAFF
V: TRBV18; J: TRBJ1-2; size: -; D: -; length: 16; DNA: TGTGCCAGCTCACCAGCGACAACTCAAGGGAGGGATGGCTACACCTTC; CDR3: CASSPATTQGRDGYTF
V: TRBV11-2; J: TRBJ2-1; size: -; D: TRBD2; length: 18; DNA: TGTGCCAGCAGCCTAGGGACTAGTGGGGTTAGCTCCTACAATGAGCAGTTCTTC; CDR3: CASSLGTSGVSSYNEQFF
V: TRBV7-8; J: TRBJ2-7; size: -; D: TRBD2; length: 17; DNA: TGTGCCAGCAGCCAAACGGGGGGGGGAGTTATCTCCTACGAGCAGTACTTC; CDR3: CASSQTGGGVISYEQYF
V: TRBV19; J: TRBJ2-3; size: -; D: TRBD1; length: 14; DNA: TGTGCCAGCCGGGACAGGGGAAAGGCAGATACGCAGTATTTT; CDR3: CASRDRGKADTQYF
V: TRBV7-2; J: TRBJ1-1; size: -; D: -; length: 15; DNA: TGTGCCAGCAGCTCCACGACAGGCCTCCCCCTGAAAGCTTTCTTT; CDR3: CASSSTTGLPLKAFF
V: TRBV5-4; J: TRBJ2-1; size: -; D: -; length: 11; DNA: TGTGCCAGCAGCGGGAGAGATGAGCAGTTCTTC; CDR3: CASSGRDEQFF
V: TRBV25-1; J: TRBJ2-1; size: -; D: TRBD2; length: 16; DNA: TGTGCCAGCAGTGATACTCGGCGGGGGGTCAACAATGAGCAGTTCTTC; CDR3: CASSDTRRGVNNEQFF
V: TRBV18; J: TRBJ1-1; size: once; D: -; length: 16; DNA: TGTGCCAGCTCACCCGCGACAGAGCCCACGAACACTGAAGCTTTCTTT; CDR3: CASSPATEPTNTEAFF
V: TRBV6-5; J: TRBJ1-2; size: few; D: -; length: 11; DNA: TGTGCCTCCGGAGGGGACTATGGCTACACCTTC; CDR3: CASGGDYGYTF
V: TRBV4-3; J: TRBJ1-6; size: -; D: TRBD1; length: 15; DNA: TGCGCCAGCAGCCTGCGGAGGGGGCTGGGTTCACCCCTCCACTTT; CDR3: CASSLRRGLGSPLHF
V: TRBV24-1; J: TRBJ2-1; size: -; D: TRBD2; length: 15; DNA: TGTGCCACCAGTTTTAGCGGGGGCTCCTACAATGAGCAGTTCTTC; CDR3: CATSFSGGSYNEQFF